This T cell receptor beta chain was sequenced in a study of control samples from healthy donors and cancer patients. Profiled with immunoSEQ multiplex PCR; TCRdb holds only in-frame clones, not every one. The repertoire holds fewer than 200,000 clones, around 90% seen once, with approximately 12% in the top ten. Germline lookup yields CDR1 SGHDN and CDR2 FVKESK. This CDR3 contains 17 residues. The ends lost 6 bases at V and 7 bases at J; junction bases unmatched: 17. Sample: blood. This chain links TRBV14 with TRBJ2-2, with 7 bases lining up with TRBD1. The TCR sequence derives from a young man in good health. The CDR3 reads CASSRRALTGLLGELFF. The CDR3 nucleotides read TGTGCCAGCAGTCGGAGAGCCTTGACAGGGCTTCTCGGGGAGCTGTTTTTT.